This is a list of T cell receptor beta chains from one sample in a study of OX40 agonist ivuxolimab in advanced cancers. Sequencing was performed with immunoSEQ multiplex PCR; in TCRdb, only in-frame clones are kept and a portion is missing. The table includes about 34,000 clones, around 80% detected once. Sequencing used CD4+ or CD8+ T cells sorted from blood, obtained in a trial of the OX40 agonist ivuxolimab. Receptor source: an adult with an advanced solid tumor such as melanoma, head and neck, liver or kidney cancer. The CDR3 runs from the conserved cysteine through the conserved F or W. Fields, in order: V gene, D gene, clone size, J gene, CDR3 DNA, CDR3 protein. A D gene is named only where the DNA matches it firmly. Clone sizes are given selectively: once, few, many, or a class where the clone is expanded.

v_gene: TRBV27
d_gene: NA
abundance: NA
j_gene: TRBJ2-4
CDR3nt: TGTGCCAGCAGTCCTTGGGGACTAGCCAAAAACATTCAGTACTTC
CDR3aa: CASSPWGLAKNIQYF

v_gene: TRBV5-5
d_gene: NA
abundance: once
j_gene: TRBJ2-7
CDR3nt: TGTGCCAGCAGCTTGAACAGTCTATCCTACGAGCAGTACTTC
CDR3aa: CASSLNSLSYEQYF

v_gene: TRBV19
d_gene: NA
abundance: NA
j_gene: TRBJ2-1
CDR3nt: TGTGCCATACAGGGTGCCAATGAGCAGTTCTTC
CDR3aa: CAIQGANEQFF

v_gene: TRBV5-4
d_gene: NA
abundance: NA
j_gene: TRBJ1-6
CDR3nt: TGTGCCAGCAGCTTTACCCAAAATTCACCCCTCCACTTT
CDR3aa: CASSFTQNSPLHF

v_gene: TRBV15
d_gene: TRBD2
abundance: NA
j_gene: TRBJ2-2
CDR3nt: TGTGCCACCAGCAGGGGGGGGCTAGCGGGAGTAGGCGGGGAGCTGTTTTTT
CDR3aa: CATSRGGLAGVGGELFF

v_gene: TRBV6-5
d_gene: NA
abundance: NA
j_gene: TRBJ1-3
CDR3nt: TGTGCCAGCGCACCTGTGACTGGAAACACCATATATTTT
CDR3aa: CASAPVTGNTIYF

v_gene: TRBV11-1
d_gene: NA
abundance: NA
j_gene: TRBJ1-1
CDR3nt: TGTGCCAGCAGCCCCCCCGTGGAGATTAGTCCTGAAGCTTTCTTT
CDR3aa: CASSPPVEISPEAFF

v_gene: TRBV7-3
d_gene: NA
abundance: NA
j_gene: TRBJ1-5
CDR3nt: TGTGCCAGCAGCTCAGGTAAAAATCAGCCCCAGCATTTT
CDR3aa: CASSSGKNQPQHF

v_gene: TRBV5-8
d_gene: TRBD1
abundance: NA
j_gene: TRBJ1-2
CDR3nt: TGTGCCAGCAGCCGAGACAGGGGGAACTATGGCTACACCTTC
CDR3aa: CASSRDRGNYGYTF

v_gene: TRBV5-1
d_gene: NA
abundance: few
j_gene: TRBJ2-1
CDR3nt: TGCGCCAGCAGCACTACTCGTGGGGACCATGAGCAGTTCTTC
CDR3aa: CASSTTRGDHEQFF

v_gene: TRBV4-1
d_gene: NA
abundance: once
j_gene: TRBJ1-3
CDR3nt: TGCGCCAGCAGCCTACACGACAATGGAAACACCATATATTTT
CDR3aa: CASSLHDNGNTIYF

v_gene: TRBV14
d_gene: NA
abundance: NA
j_gene: TRBJ2-7
CDR3nt: TGTGCCAGCAGCCCCCTGGGACCTCGGTACGAGCAGTACTTC
CDR3aa: CASSPLGPRYEQYF

v_gene: TRBV28
d_gene: TRBD1
abundance: NA
j_gene: TRBJ1-1
CDR3nt: TGTGCCAGCAGTCCCTTTCAGGGGGCCTACACTGAAGCTTTCTTT
CDR3aa: CASSPFQGAYTEAFF

v_gene: TRBV7-8
d_gene: TRBD2
abundance: NA
j_gene: TRBJ2-7
CDR3nt: TGTGCCAGCAGCTTAAGGGCCGGGGCGGGGGGCGAGCAGTACTTC
CDR3aa: CASSLRAGAGGEQYF

v_gene: TRBV19
d_gene: NA
abundance: once
j_gene: TRBJ2-1
CDR3nt: TGTGCCAGTAGTATTCGGCGGATGGGGAAGTACAATGAGCAGTTCTTC
CDR3aa: CASSIRRMGKYNEQFF

v_gene: TRBV13
d_gene: NA
abundance: NA
j_gene: TRBJ2-2
CDR3nt: TGTGCCAGCAAAACATACAGGGCCCGGGGAGGGGAGCTGTTTTTT
CDR3aa: CASKTYRARGGELFF

v_gene: TRBV19
d_gene: NA
abundance: NA
j_gene: TRBJ1-5
CDR3nt: TGTGCCAGTAGTGGGGGGCCCGTTATTCAGCCCCAGCATTTT
CDR3aa: CASSGGPVIQPQHF

v_gene: TRBV27
d_gene: TRBD1
abundance: NA
j_gene: TRBJ1-2
CDR3nt: TGTGCCACCCCACGGGACAGTGGCTATGGCTACACCTTC
CDR3aa: CATPRDSGYGYTF

v_gene: TRBV30
d_gene: NA
abundance: NA
j_gene: TRBJ1-4
CDR3nt: TGTGCCTGGAGTGTTGGGGCCGCCGGGAATGAAAAACTGTTTTTT
CDR3aa: CAWSVGAAGNEKLFF

v_gene: TRBV6-5
d_gene: TRBD1
abundance: NA
j_gene: TRBJ2-7
CDR3nt: TGTGCCAGCAGTACGACAGGGGGGGGCCCCTACGAGCAGTACTTC
CDR3aa: CASSTTGGGPYEQYF

v_gene: TRBV19
d_gene: NA
abundance: NA
j_gene: TRBJ1-5
CDR3nt: TGTGCCAGTATAGTGGAAACTAGCAATCAGCCCCAGCATTTT
CDR3aa: CASIVETSNQPQHF

v_gene: TRBV19
d_gene: NA
abundance: NA
j_gene: TRBJ2-2
CDR3nt: TGTGCCAGTAGTATGGTAACCGGGGAGCTGTTTTTT
CDR3aa: CASSMVTGELFF

v_gene: TRBV28
d_gene: NA
abundance: once
j_gene: TRBJ2-7
CDR3nt: TGTGCCAGCAGTCCCAGGGGCCTCACCTACGAGCAGTACTTC
CDR3aa: CASSPRGLTYEQYF

v_gene: TRBV7-8
d_gene: TRBD1
abundance: NA
j_gene: TRBJ1-1
CDR3nt: TGTGCCAGCAGCTCCAAGGGGGCAGTGAACACTGAAGCTTTCTTT
CDR3aa: CASSSKGAVNTEAFF

v_gene: TRBV6-1
d_gene: NA
abundance: NA
j_gene: TRBJ2-7
CDR3nt: TGTGCCAGCAGTGACATGCTGGGCAGATCCTACGAGCAGTACTTC
CDR3aa: CASSDMLGRSYEQYF